This TCR beta chain was identified during a study of cytomegalovirus exposure and HLA in healthy donors. Whole-study results and caveats: Confirmation was obtained in vitro that a few CMV-associated chains are specific for CMV antigens. According to the study, approximately 150 TCR beta chains were cytomegalovirus-associated. One later analysis, an examination of the 120 validation repertoires, found that first-cohort TCR clusters tended to co-occur in them.

The V gene's germline CDR1 is SQVTM and CDR2 ANQGSEA. The CDR3 covers 16 residues. Trimming removed 7 bases at V and 0 bases at J, with 19 bases between. Data came from immunoSEQ multiplex PCR; TCRdb stores just in-frame clones and leaves some out. The data hold tens of thousands of clones, with 94% observed a single time. A roughly 120-subject validation cohort, separate from the 666-subject first cohort, supplied the donors. Points on this clone: Its antigen is currently unknown.

The TCR originated in a woman under 30 in good health and CMV-seronegative. The chain has TRBV29-1 and TRBJ1-3; tentative D call: TRBD1 (5 bases). Sequencing was carried out using PBMCs. The CDR3 protein is CSAAGLGGASGNTIYF. The DNA for the CDR3 is TGCAGCGCTGCGGGGTTGGGGGGAGCCTCTGGAAACACCATATATTTT. Full variable domain (outside the CDR3, taken from reference TRBV29-1 and TRBJ1-3): SAVISQKPSRDICQRGTSLTIQCQVDSQVTMMFWYRQQPGQSLTLIATANQGSEATYESGFVIDKFPISRPNLTFSTLTVSNMSPEDSSIYLCSAAGLGGASGNTIYFGEGSWLTVV.